This T cell receptor beta chain was captured in a study of T cells in Graves' hyperthyroidism and ophthalmopathy. Study results and caveats: For ophthalmopathy, model prediction preceded onset by a median about 6 months.

Ophthalmopathy patients had Clinical Activity Score at least 3, NOSPECS grade at least 4, duration under 3 months. The junction had 6 bases not matched to a gene; V was cut back by 7 bases and J by 3 bases. The CDR3 is made up of 13 amino acids. Germline V gene sequence: CDR1 MDHEN, CDR2 SYDVKM. Authors of the study amplified TCR beta CDR3 regions from RNA transcripts. The TCR CDR3 first-round RT-PCR relied on the HTBI primer set. A single record per CDR3 protein comes from TCRdb applying MiXCR to the multiplex PCR reads. The sample shows 660,000 or so distinct CDR3 sequences, around 20% of them seen only once. This clonotype was seen at least ten times. Its antigen is unknown.

The TCR was taken from a man in his thirties or forties with Graves' ophthalmopathy. The rearrangement joins TRBV28 to TRBJ2-7; 7 nucleotides match TRBD1. Material for sequencing was blood. The DNA for the CDR3 is TGTGCCAGCATGTCAGGGGGTCTCTACGAGCAGTACTTC. Protein product: CASMSGGLYEQYF. The full variable domain, completed using reference TRBV28 and TRBJ2-7, is DVKVTQSSRYLVKRTGEKVFLECVQDMDHENMFWYRQDPGLGLRLIYFSYDVKMKEKGDIPEGYSVSREKKERFSLILESASTNQTSMYLCASMSGGLYEQYFGPGTRLTVT.